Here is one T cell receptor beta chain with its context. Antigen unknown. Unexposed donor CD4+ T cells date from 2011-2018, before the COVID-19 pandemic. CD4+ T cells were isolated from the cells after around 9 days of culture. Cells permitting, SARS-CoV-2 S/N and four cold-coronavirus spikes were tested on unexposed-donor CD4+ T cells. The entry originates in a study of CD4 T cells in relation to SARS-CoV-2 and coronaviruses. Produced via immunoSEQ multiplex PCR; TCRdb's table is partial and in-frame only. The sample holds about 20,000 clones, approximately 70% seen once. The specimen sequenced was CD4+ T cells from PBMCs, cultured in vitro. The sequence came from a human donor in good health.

This CDR3 is CASGSGDRGFAETQYF. In nucleotides, the CDR3 is TGTGCTAGTGGTTCAGGGGACAGGGGGTTCGCTGAGACCCAGTACTTC. This chain joins TRBV12-5 and TRBJ2-5, with 11 bases fitting TRBD1. The CDR3 is made up of 16 amino acids. V was pared by 4 bases and J by 5 bases, with 9 bases of the junction left unmatched. The germline V gene encodes CDR1 LGHNT and CDR2 FRNRAP. Looking up the rest from reference TRBV12-5 and TRBJ2-5 gives the full variable domain: DARVTQTPRHKVTEMGQEVTMRCQPILGHNTVFWYRQTMMQGLELLAYFRNRAPLDDSGMPKDRFSAEMPDATLATLKIQPSEPRDSAVYFCASGSGDRGFAETQYFGPGTRLLVL.